This T cell receptor (beta chain) was identified in a study of response to subunit inactivated influenza vaccine. CDR1 is SEHNR and CDR2 is FQNEAQ in the germline V gene (reference sequence). The CDR3 totals 15 residues. V lost 5 bases and J lost 3; bases outside the gene matches: 6. Each CDR3 protein gets one entry after TCRdb re-called the RT-PCR reads with MiXCR. The sample records roughly 550,000 distinct CDR3 sequences, under 30% being singletons. Separately, the same data were catalogued under a study of T cells expressing NK-cell markers. Per that study: TCR beta cDNA was generated via 5'RACE template switching incorporating UMIs. Seven of the eight sequenced donors were classified as HCMV-seropositive, and one was classified as seronegative. Alpha-beta TCR T cells were the sole sorting target in several experiments, owing to an anti-gamma-delta TCR antibody. Six donors carried dominant NKG2C+ clonotypes that made up about 1.0-8% of their CD8+ T cells. No clear determination of HCMV specificity was made for expanded NKG2C+ T cell clones.

The sample in question was CD4+ T cells sorted from PBMCs, obtained 11 to 12 days after vaccination. The source is a man aged 50 or older who received an inactivated influenza vaccine. This sequence joins TRBV7-9 and TRBJ2-1, with 8 bases that match TRBD1. The CDR3 protein is CASSRGQGLYNEQFF. In nucleotides, the CDR3 is TGTGCCAGCAGCCGAGGACAGGGACTCTACAATGAGCAGTTCTTC.